This T cell receptor beta chain was found in a study of cytomegalovirus exposure and HLA in healthy donors (dated by TCRdb to 2015 to 2018). About the investigation overall: In an earlier analysis of some 610 of the donors, 250 to 300 Gb of sequence data and just under 120 million unique TCR beta sequences from 150 million to 200 million T cells were reported. Roughly 290 gigabases of sequencing data and tens of millions of unique TCR sequences made up an early release that covered several hundred HLA-typed donors. Among the roughly 370 genotyped donors, around 81% belonged to the genetic ancestry cluster associated with self-reported Caucasian donors. The study aimed to test whether signatures of past pathogen exposure could be identified by cataloging public T cell receptors. The T cell repertoires of 666 subjects were profiled by immunosequencing and related to cytomegalovirus serostatus. Along with the approximately 650-subject first cohort, a separate validation cohort of 120 different subjects was used. To predict cytomegalovirus infection status, the study brought together high-throughput TCR immunosequencing, statistical association of individual TCRs with disease status, and machine learning. In a later analysis, previously published TCR beta repertoires from 666 donors were re-analyzed and high-resolution HLA genotyping was added so that TCR occurrence patterns could be studied. In the later analysis, no new phenotypic data were used to find candidate immune exposures; instead, reliance was placed on TCR beta sequences and their occurrence across donors. In an earlier analysis of roughly 540 of the donors, high-throughput TCR beta sequencing was used to judge whether each TCR beta V gene segment behaved as functional or pseudogenic. Alongside the repertoire data, information on donor age, sex, ethnicity and CMV serostatus was compiled. In a later genetic analysis, genome-wide SNP genotypes for about three fifths of the roughly 670 donors were used, and that subset was treated as a discovery cohort. Every discovery cohort repertoire had been produced on one sequencing platform. HLA typing covered class I and class II loci at four-digit resolution. The number of typed donors differed by locus: roughly 620-640 for A, B, C, DRB1 and DQB1; roughly 510 for DQA1; fewer than 610 for DPA1; and 400 to 480 for DPB1. Because of strong linkage in the cohort, five DR-DQ haplotypes were treated as single units for association and clustering. Across 398 genotyped donors of the cohort, an average of roughly 230,000 unique TCR beta nucleotide sequences per donor were sequenced, and roughly 18% of those sequences were non-productive. Overall results and qualifications from the work: A further reported finding was that TCR beta sequences accurately predicted the HLA-A and HLA-B alleles for most subjects in the first cohort. In a later analysis, the rate of TCR association differed among HLA loci, with DRB1 alleles having the most associated TCRs and HLA-C alleles having the fewest. Some IMGT-functional V segments, including TRBV6-2 and TRBV6-3, could not be distinguished by the 87-base-pair reads and were therefore excluded. Only TCR beta chains were sequenced in this cohort, and the absence of alpha or paired-chain data limited detectable features. Because HLA typing was missing for some donors at each locus, association tests included only the typed subset. In vitro tests confirmed that a few of the cytomegalovirus-associated TCR beta chains recognize cytomegalovirus antigens. Roughly uniform sequencing depth across donors was assumed in presence/absence analyses, although this assumption may not hold. When HLA alleles, especially DR and DQ, strongly co-occurred, attributing TCR associations to individual alleles was difficult. CMV serostatus was the only immune exposure information available for the cohort. A later analysis found that most CMV-associated TCR beta chains appeared HLA-restricted, with HLA associations seemingly driven largely by CMV exposure. It was suggested by the authors that the approach could potentially be generalized to other disease states and immunological phenotypes. V-gene and J-gene trimming of TCR beta chains was associated with a missense DCLRE1C variant in a later genetic analysis, and the association was replicated in an independent cohort. In an earlier analysis of 587 of the donors, most TCR beta V segments were observed in productive rearrangements about 90% or about 30% of the time, broadly matching IMGT annotations. About 17 rarely observed V segments, including chromosome 9 orphons, were excluded from the earlier analysis of several hundred of the donors because counts were too low. According to a later analysis, parvovirus B19, influenza, CMV and Epstein-Barr virus appeared linked to several top co-occurrence clusters. A later genetic analysis reported fewer N-insertions in productive TCRs among donors in an Asian-associated ancestry cluster than the roughly 640-donor mean. Correlated functional status among segregating V segments might be attributable to linkage disequilibrium, but an unknown experimental factor could not be ruled out. Across donors, most TCR sequences were observed very rarely, whereas some public TCRs were present in many individuals. Specific HLA alleles were associated with 15,000 to 20,000 TCR beta sequences at a false discovery rate of 0.05 in a later analysis. In a later analysis, HLA-associated TCR beta chains showed more clonal expansion and lower generation probabilities than non-associated chains that were equally common. The classifier was reported to diagnose cytomegalovirus status with high specificity and sensitivity in both the original and validation cohorts. In the study, approximately 160 TCR beta chains were listed as associated with cytomegalovirus. A cluster of highly shared sequence variants was judged likely to represent a technical artifact of the sequencing pipeline.

Regarding this clone: Its binding antigen is unknown. Base qualities are missing; no much larger clone stands one base away.

CDR1 and CDR2 were assigned from the germline V gene (reference sequence) as SGHNT and YYREEE. Trimming at the junction amounts to 3 bases on V and 0 bases on J, and the germline ends lie 17 bases apart. Its CDR3 holds 17 amino acids, cysteine through phenylalanine. Of all the DNA, just the CDR3 is kept, 51 bases in frame from base 1. The cohort was made up of several hundred healthy bone marrow donors. At the time of sampling, every cohort member was nominally healthy, though immune exposures that went unrecorded were likely present. The donor was CMV seropositive and was included in the group of 250 to 350 seropositive cohort members. A peripheral blood sample was provided by each donor, and peripheral blood mononuclear cells were used for TCR beta sequencing. The Qiagen DNeasy Blood Extraction Kit was used to extract genomic DNA from the blood cell samples. Library construction relied on the immunoSEQ multiplex PCR assay. The multiplex PCR relied on a mix of 60 forward primers for TCR Vbeta segments and 13 reverse primers for TCR Jbeta segments. The CDR3 region of rearranged TCR beta genes was amplified from genomic DNA with a multiplex PCR assay. Amplified TCR beta libraries were sequenced as 87-base-pair reads on the Illumina HiSeq System. The study's processing was this. Across the 500 to 700 repertoires, a later analysis counted 60 million to 90 million unique TCR beta chains, about 10 million of which were shared by at least two donors. A nearest-neighbor algorithm error-corrected the raw reads and collapsed the reads into unique sequences, merging closely related sequences to remove PCR and sequencing errors. V, D and J gene segments were assigned by aligning CDR3 sequences to IMGT reference sequences. For a sequence to be retained, a match of at least six nucleotides to both a V gene segment and a J gene segment was required. A rearrangement was called productive if the CDR3 had no stop codons and remained in frame with V and J, and every other rearrangement was called non-productive. CDR3 was defined according to IMGT convention as the region running from the second conserved V-encoded cysteine to the conserved J-encoded phenylalanine. The earlier analysis of about 620 of the donors excluded sequences that lacked an unambiguous match to a single V gene segment. An earlier analysis of 587 of the donors classified V segments as functional when productive rearrangements were above 56.7% and as segregating when the standard deviation between donors was above 5%. A statistical classification framework was built for diagnosing cytomegalovirus status from the catalog of TCR beta chain sequences. In a later analysis, TCR nucleotide sequences were compared against IMGT/GENE-DB human TR gene sequences so that V and J genes could be assigned. In a later analysis, CDR3 sequences and most-parsimonious VDJ recombination scenarios were assigned using the TCRdist pipeline. In a later analysis, every TCR beta chain was defined by the combination of its CDR3 amino acid sequence and its V-gene family, and reads without a unique V-gene family were dropped. To address suspected cross-contamination and a sequencing artifact, a later analysis removed over 500 highly shared, low-generation-probability nucleotide sequences. For each public chain, a later analysis derived a clonal expansion index from normalized ranks of inferred template counts within each repertoire. Generation probabilities in a later analysis came from a VDJ recombination model fitted to out-of-frame rearrangements, and those results were checked against IGoR. In a later analysis, TCR-TCR, TCR-HLA and TCR-CMV co-occurrence was scored with hypergeometric tests, and a repertoire-size bias correction was applied to TCR pairs. In a later analysis, false discovery rates were estimated by permuting HLA or CMV assignments 20 times. In a later analysis, co-occurring TCRs were grouped using DBSCAN, with TCRdist sequence similarity added in when clustering inside HLA-allele-positive subsets. Co-occurrence clustering excluded repertoires with fewer than 30,000 or more than 120,000 public chains, plus five with anomalous nucleotide sharing. TCRdb limited this immuneACCESS table to in-frame rearrangements with V and J called. A share of clones is missing; checked studies link under half to unresolved V genes, and the rest is unexplained. V and J calls and clone size are given by that table; D and trimming were obtained from the DNA. Here the sample has fewer than 150,000 clones; around 80% occur a single time. Roughly 6.8% of the sample rests with the top ten.

The TCR was taken from a man aged 35 to 55 in good health and CMV-seropositive. Input material: PBMCs. This receptor chain uses TRBV5-4 and TRBJ2-3, and perhaps TRBD2 as D gene, on 5 matching bases. CDR3 reads: CASSSDLARPSTDTQYF. The DNA reads as follows: TGTGCCAGCAGCTCCGACTTAGCGAGACCTAGCACAGATACGCAGTATTTT.